This T cell receptor (beta chain) was obtained from a study of blood T cell repertoires in COVID-19 (dated by TCRdb to the early 2020s). Broadly, across the study: Collaborator samples came from the United States, Italy and Spain and covered acute and convalescent phases of COVID-19. The repertoires were released in a freely available public database meant as a resource for research on the immune response to SARS-CoV-2. Where HLA class I and class II types were available, the types were taken from metadata supplied by the sample provider, not from assay-based typing. The sample metadata nearly always contained a de-identified subject ID, COVID-19 status, age in years and sex. The prospective study material was composed of cDNA or gDNA derived from T cells, B-cell-depleted T cells, or PBMCs. The dataset comprised deeply sampled blood TCRbeta repertoires from subjects exposed to, actively infected with, or recovered from COVID-19. The samples were drawn from two sources: the first 160 participants of the ongoing ImmuneRACE study, and 1,200 or so subjects contributed by 6 global collaborators.

One collaborating source in Seattle enrolled patients while the patients were actively infected and followed the patients over time throughout the course of disease. Whole blood was collected in K2EDTA tubes by collaborating institutions according to the institutions' own protocols. For TCRbeta analysis, collaborators shipped samples as frozen whole blood, isolated PBMCs, or DNA extracted from either of those sample types. Summary of the overall study and its limitations: The amount of clinical and demographic metadata varied by source and participant and was provided uncurated.

A remark on this clone: Its antigen is still unknown. Base qualities are not recorded, but no much larger clone differs from it by a single base.

TCRbeta CDR3 regions were amplified from genomic DNA by means of the immunoSEQ Assay, a bias-controlled multiplex PCR. As for the authors' bioinformatics: The number of nucleated cells in each sample was estimated by amplification of reference gene primers within the assay. To quantify the absolute abundance of each unique TCRbeta CDR3 rearrangement, sequence reads were collapsed and filtered. For each sample, productive Simpson clonality was calculated by taking the square root of Simpson's diversity index across productive rearrangements. This immuneACCESS table, as held by TCRdb, lists in-frame sequences with V and J called but not all clones. Of the missing ones, under half trace to an unresolved V gene in checked studies; the others have no known cause. V, J and clone size are taken as reported in that table, and D and trimming were inferred from the DNA itself. This sample is represented by about 230,000 clones; about nine tenths of them were singletons. Clones ranked in the top ten supply around a tenth of the sample.

The CDR3 runs 14 residues from the cysteine to the phenylalanine. Just the 42-base CDR3 DNA is kept, in frame starting at base 1. CDR1 is given as SEHNR and CDR2 as FQNEAQ, both from the germline V gene (reference sequence). V loses 5 bases of germline sequence and J loses 4 bases, and the interval between the two ends is 12 bases. The receptor's source is a man aged 45-60 years with COVID-19, enrolled during active disease. The chain is made from TRBV7-9 and TRBJ2-1; too little of a D gene remains to name it. Sequenced: peripheral blood. The CDR3 corresponds to CASSHDSPYNEQFF. The DNA reads as follows: TGTGCCAGCAGCCATGACTCGCCGTACAATGAGCAGTTCTTC. Outside the CDR3, residues come from the reference TRBV7-9 and TRBJ2-1 proteins, so the full variable domain is: DTGVSQNPRHKITKRGQNVTFRCDPISEHNRLYWYRQTLGQGPEFLTYFQNEAQLEKSRLLSDRFSAERPKGSFSTLEIQRTEQGDSAMYLCASSHDSPYNEQFFGPGTRLTVL.